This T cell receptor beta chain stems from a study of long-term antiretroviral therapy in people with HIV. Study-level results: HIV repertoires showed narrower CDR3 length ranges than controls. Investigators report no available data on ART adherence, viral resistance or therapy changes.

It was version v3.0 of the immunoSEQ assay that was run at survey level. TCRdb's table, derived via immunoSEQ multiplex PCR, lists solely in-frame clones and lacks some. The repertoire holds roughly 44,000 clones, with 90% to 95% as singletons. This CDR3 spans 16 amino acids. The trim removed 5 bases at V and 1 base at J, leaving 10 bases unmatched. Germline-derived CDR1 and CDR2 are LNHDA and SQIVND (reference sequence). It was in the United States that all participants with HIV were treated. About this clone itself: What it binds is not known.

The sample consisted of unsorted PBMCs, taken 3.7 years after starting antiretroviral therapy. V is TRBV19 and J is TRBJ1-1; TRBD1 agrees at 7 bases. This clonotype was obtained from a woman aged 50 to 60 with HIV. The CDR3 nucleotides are TGTGCCAGTAGTGGAACTCTGACAGGGTGGAACACTGAAGCTTTCTTT. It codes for CASSGTLTGWNTEAFF. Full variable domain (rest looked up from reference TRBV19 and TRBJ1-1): DGGITQSPKYLFRKEGQNVTLSCEQNLNHDAMYWYRQDPGQGLRLIYYSQIVNDFQKGDIAEGYSVSREKKESFPLTVTSAQKNPTAFYLCASSGTLTGWNTEAFFGQGTRLTVV.